The next 5 T cell receptor beta chains were all read from a single sample in a study of T cells in Graves' hyperthyroidism and ophthalmopathy. RNA transcripts yielded amplified TCR beta CDR3 regions. HTBI primers were the set used in a first-round RT-PCR of the TCR CDR3. TCRdb re-derived calls from the multiplex PCR reads in MiXCR, one entry per CDR3 protein. The repertoire consists of around 530,000 distinct CDR3 sequences, with approximately 17% occurring once and the leading ten covering 17%. Sequenced input: blood. Receptor source: a woman aged 18-30 years with Graves' ophthalmopathy.

This clonotype was counted between two and nine times. This chain links TRBV15 with TRBJ2-7, with D possibly called TRBD1 or TRBD2 (5 bases each). This CDR3 spans 16 amino acids. The germline V gene has CDR1 LNHNV and CDR2 YYDKDF (reference sequence). V lost 1 base, J lost 2 bases, and 15 bases lay in between. CDR3 in DNA: TGTGCCACCAGCAGAGCCGTAGGGACGCCGACCTACGAGCAGTACTTC. Protein: CATSRAVGTPTYEQYF.

This clonotype was found many times. The chain has TRBV18 and TRBJ1-1; D is uncertain. The V end was cut by 6 bases, the J end by 4 bases, with 15 bases between. The CDR3 runs 14 residues. Germline CDR1 reads KGHSH; CDR2 reads LQKENI. The CDR3 is CASSLRDGGTEAFF. For the CDR3, the DNA is TGTGCCAGCTCTCTCCGTGATGGCGGCACTGAAGCTTTCTTT.

This clonotype occurred many times. The chain combines TRBV28 with TRBJ1-1, with 7 nucleotides matching TRBD1. Looked up from germline, CDR1 is MDHEN and CDR2 is SYDVKM. V gave up 5 bases and J gave up 0 bases; unmatched junction bases: 6. The length of the CDR3 is 15 residues. The CDR3 DNA reads as TGTGCCAGCAGTCGCAACCAGGGGGTGAACACTGAAGCTTTCTTT. Its protein is CASSRNQGVNTEAFF. The full variable domain, completed using reference TRBV28 and TRBJ1-1, is DVKVTQSSRYLVKRTGEKVFLECVQDMDHENMFWYRQDPGLGLRLIYFSYDVKMKEKGDIPEGYSVSREKKERFSLILESASTNQTSMYLCASSRNQGVNTEAFFGQGTRLTVV.

This clonotype was detected a few times. V gene TRBV27 combines with J gene TRBJ2-2, with TRBD2 as a possible D gene (5 bases). Trimming pared 3 bases from V and 6 bases from J, leaving 8 bases between. The germline gives CDR1 MNHEY, CDR2 SMNVEV (reference sequence). This CDR3 is 13 amino acids long. CDR3 amino acids: CASSFGLAGELFF. CDR3 nucleotides: TGTGCCAGCAGTTTCGGACTCGCCGGGGAGCTGTTTTTT.

The chain combines TRBV4-1 with TRBJ2-7, with D possibly matching TRBD2 (5 bases). V dropped 0 bases and J dropped 7 bases, with 13 bases sitting between them. CDR1 MGHRA and CDR2 YSYEKL come from the germline V gene. The CDR3 sequence is 14 residues long. CDR3 loop: CASSQEGMRVEQYF. DNA of the CDR3: TGCGCCAGCAGCCAAGAAGGGATGAGGGTAGAGCAGTACTTC.